This note documents a single T cell receptor beta chain sequence. What it binds is unknown. These data belong to a study of cytomegalovirus exposure and HLA in healthy donors. Findings and limits, study-wide: The study flagged about 160 TCR beta chains as cytomegalovirus-associated.

The CDR3 is made up of 18 amino acids. Germline V lookup: CDR1 MDHEN, CDR2 SYDVKM. The junction had 12 bases not matched to a gene; V was cut back by 3 bases and J by 0 bases. Amplification used 60 Vbeta primers and 13 Jbeta primers. The protocol was immunoSEQ multiplex PCR, while the TCRdb copy is restricted to in-frame clones and leaves out a portion. The table records 160,000 or so clones, around 86% of them present only once. The rearrangement joins TRBV28 to TRBJ2-3; 7 nucleotides align to TRBD2. This sequence was found in a man between 45 and 60 years old in good health and CMV-seropositive. Source material: PBMCs. The CDR3 nucleotides read TGTGCCAGCAGTTTTACGACTTCTAGCGGATTAAGCACAGATACGCAGTATTTT. Encoded protein: CASSFTTSSGLSTDTQYF.